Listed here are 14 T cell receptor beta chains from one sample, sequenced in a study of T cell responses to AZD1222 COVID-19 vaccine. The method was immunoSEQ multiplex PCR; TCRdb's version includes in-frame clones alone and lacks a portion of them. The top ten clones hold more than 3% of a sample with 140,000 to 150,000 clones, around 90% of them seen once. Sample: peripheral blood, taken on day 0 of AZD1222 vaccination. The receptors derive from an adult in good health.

The chain's CDR3 is CASSQTTGGATRYGYTF. CDR3 sequence (DNA): TGTGCCAGCAGCCAAACGACAGGGGGCGCGACGCGCTATGGCTACACCTTC. The chain joins TRBV14 to TRBJ1-2; 10 bases map to TRBD1. The length of the CDR3 is 17 residues. Per the germline V gene, CDR1 is SGHDN and CDR2 is FVKESK. The V segment lost 2 bases and the J segment 4 bases; nucleotides outside the gene matches: 10.

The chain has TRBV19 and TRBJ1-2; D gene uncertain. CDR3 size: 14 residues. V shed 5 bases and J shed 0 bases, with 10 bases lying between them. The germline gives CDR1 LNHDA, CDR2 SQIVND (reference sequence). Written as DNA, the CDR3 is TGTGCCAGTAGTGAGGGCATAACTAACTATGGCTACACCTTC. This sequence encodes CASSEGITNYGYTF.

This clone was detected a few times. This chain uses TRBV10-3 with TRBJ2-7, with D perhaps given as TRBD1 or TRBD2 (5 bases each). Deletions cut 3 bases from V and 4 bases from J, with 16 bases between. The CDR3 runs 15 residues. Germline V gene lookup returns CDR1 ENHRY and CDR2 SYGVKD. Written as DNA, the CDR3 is TGTGCCATCAGTGATGTGGGGGAGAATGGGTACGAGCAGTACTTC. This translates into CAISDVGENGYEQYF.

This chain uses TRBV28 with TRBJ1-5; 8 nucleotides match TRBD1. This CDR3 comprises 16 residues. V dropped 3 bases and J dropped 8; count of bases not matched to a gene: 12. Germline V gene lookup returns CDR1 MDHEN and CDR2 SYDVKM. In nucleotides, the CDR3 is TGTGCCAGCAGTTTGGATGGCAGGGGGCTAGGTAAGCCCCAGCATTTT. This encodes CASSLDGRGLGKPQHF.

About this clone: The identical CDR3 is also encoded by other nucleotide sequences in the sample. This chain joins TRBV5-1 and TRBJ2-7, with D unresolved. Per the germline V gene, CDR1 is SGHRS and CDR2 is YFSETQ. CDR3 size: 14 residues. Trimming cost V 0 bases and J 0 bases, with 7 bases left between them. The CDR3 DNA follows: TGCGCCAGCAGCTTGGACGGAAGCTCCTACGAGCAGTACTTC. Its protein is CASSLDGSSYEQYF.

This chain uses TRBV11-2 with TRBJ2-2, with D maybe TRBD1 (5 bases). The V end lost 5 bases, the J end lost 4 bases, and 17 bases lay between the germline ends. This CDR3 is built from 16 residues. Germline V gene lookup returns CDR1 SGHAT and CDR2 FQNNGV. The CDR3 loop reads CASSLGHWGRTGELFF. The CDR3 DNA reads TGTGCCAGCAGCCTCGGACACTGGGGCCGCACCGGGGAGCTGTTTTTT.

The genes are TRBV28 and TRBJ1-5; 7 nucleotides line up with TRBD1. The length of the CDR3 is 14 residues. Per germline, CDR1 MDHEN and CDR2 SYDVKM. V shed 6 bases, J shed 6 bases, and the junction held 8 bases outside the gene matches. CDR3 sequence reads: CASRPVTGLQPQHF. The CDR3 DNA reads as TGTGCCAGCAGGCCCGTGACAGGGCTTCAGCCCCAGCATTTT. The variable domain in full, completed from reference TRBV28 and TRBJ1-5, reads DVKVTQSSRYLVKRTGEKVFLECVQDMDHENMFWYRQDPGLGLRLIYFSYDVKMKEKGDIPEGYSVSREKKERFSLILESASTNQTSMYLCASRPVTGLQPQHFGDGTRLSIL.

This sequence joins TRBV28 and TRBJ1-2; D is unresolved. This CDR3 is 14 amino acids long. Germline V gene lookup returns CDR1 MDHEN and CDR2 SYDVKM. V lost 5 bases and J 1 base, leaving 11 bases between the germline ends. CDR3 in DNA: TGTGCCAGCAGTCCCCCCGGAGGTAACTATGGCTACACCTTC. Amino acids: CASSPPGGNYGYTF.

The CDR3 region is CASRPSGGARGDTQYF. The CDR3 DNA reads as TGTGCCAGCAGGCCCTCCGGGGGGGCCCGAGGAGATACGCAGTATTTT. The gene calls are TRBV3-1 (or the pseudogene TRBV3-2) and TRBJ2-3, with TRBD2 identical over 8 bases. CDR3 size: 16 residues. Trimming cost V 6 bases and J 5 bases; bases outside gene matches: 13. Per the germline V gene, CDR1 is LGHDT and CDR2 is YNNKEL (reference sequence).

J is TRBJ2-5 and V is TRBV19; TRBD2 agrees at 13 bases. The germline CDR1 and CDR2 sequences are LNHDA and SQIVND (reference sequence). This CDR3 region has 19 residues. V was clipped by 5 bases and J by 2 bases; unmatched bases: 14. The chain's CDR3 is CASSFGLAGVSLPQETQYF. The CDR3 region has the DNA TGTGCCAGTAGTTTCGGACTAGCGGGAGTTTCCCTGCCTCAAGAGACCCAGTACTTC. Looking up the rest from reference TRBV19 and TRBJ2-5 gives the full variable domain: DGGITQSPKYLFRKEGQNVTLSCEQNLNHDAMYWYRQDPGQGLRLIYYSQIVNDFQKGDIAEGYSVSREKKESFPLTVTSAQKNPTAFYLCASSFGLAGVSLPQETQYFGPGTRLLVL.

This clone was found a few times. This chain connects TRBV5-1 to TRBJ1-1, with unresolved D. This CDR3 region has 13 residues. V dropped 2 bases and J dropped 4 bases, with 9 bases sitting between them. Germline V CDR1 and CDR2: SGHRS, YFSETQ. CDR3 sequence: CASSFMQATEAFF. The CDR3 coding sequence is TGCGCCAGCAGCTTCATGCAGGCCACTGAAGCTTTCTTT.

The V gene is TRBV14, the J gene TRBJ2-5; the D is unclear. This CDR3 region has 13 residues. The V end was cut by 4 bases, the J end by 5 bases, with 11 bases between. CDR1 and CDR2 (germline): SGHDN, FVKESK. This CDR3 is CASSRFGLETQYF. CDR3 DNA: TGTGCCAGCAGCCGATTCGGGTTGGAGACCCAGTACTTC.

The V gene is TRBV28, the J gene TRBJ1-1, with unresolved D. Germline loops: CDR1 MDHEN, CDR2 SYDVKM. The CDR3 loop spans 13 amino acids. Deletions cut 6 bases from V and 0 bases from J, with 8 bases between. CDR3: CASRSTLNTEAFF. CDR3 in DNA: TGTGCCAGCAGATCGACACTGAACACTGAAGCTTTCTTT.

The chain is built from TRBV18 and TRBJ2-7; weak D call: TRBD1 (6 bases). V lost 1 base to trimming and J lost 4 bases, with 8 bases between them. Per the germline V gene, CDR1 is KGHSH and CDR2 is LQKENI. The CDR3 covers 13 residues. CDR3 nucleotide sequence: TGTGCCAGCTCACCACGGGACAAATACGAGCAGTACTTC. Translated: CASSPRDKYEQYF.